This note documents a single T cell receptor (beta chain) sequence. This specimen belongs to a study of blood T cell repertoires in COVID-19. Looking at the study overall: There were acute and convalescent COVID-19 samples, and they came from the United States, Italy and Spain. The cDNA or gDNA used as material had been derived from T cells, B-cell-depleted T cells, or PBMCs.

CDR1 is KGHSH, CDR2 LQKENI, per germline. The CDR3 is 18 amino acids. Trimming took 2 bases from V and 4 from J, leaving 23 bases between them. In the original processing: Reference gene primer amplification in the assay estimated nucleated cell counts. The protocol was immunoSEQ multiplex PCR, while the TCRdb copy is restricted to in-frame clones and leaves out a portion. The DNA was the basis for D and trimming; V, J and clone size are from that table. The sample has roughly 80,000 clones, 91% seen once. Sequences were obtained from peripheral blood. The rearrangement links TRBV18 to TRBJ1-2, with D possibly matching TRBD1 (6 bases). This receptor was taken from a woman in her fifties or sixties in a cohort sampled during active COVID-19. The DNA for the CDR3 is TGTGCCAGCTCACCAAGTAGGGGGGGCGCGGCTTCTACCTATGGCTACACCTTC. This sequence encodes CASSPSRGGAASTYGYTF. Supplemented by reference TRBV18 and TRBJ1-2, the full variable domain reads NAGVMQNPRHLVRRRGQEARLRCSPMKGHSHVYWYRQLPEEGLKFMVYLQKENIIDESGMPKERFSAEFPKEGPSILRIQQVVRGDSAAYFCASSPSRGGAASTYGYTFGSGTRLTVV.